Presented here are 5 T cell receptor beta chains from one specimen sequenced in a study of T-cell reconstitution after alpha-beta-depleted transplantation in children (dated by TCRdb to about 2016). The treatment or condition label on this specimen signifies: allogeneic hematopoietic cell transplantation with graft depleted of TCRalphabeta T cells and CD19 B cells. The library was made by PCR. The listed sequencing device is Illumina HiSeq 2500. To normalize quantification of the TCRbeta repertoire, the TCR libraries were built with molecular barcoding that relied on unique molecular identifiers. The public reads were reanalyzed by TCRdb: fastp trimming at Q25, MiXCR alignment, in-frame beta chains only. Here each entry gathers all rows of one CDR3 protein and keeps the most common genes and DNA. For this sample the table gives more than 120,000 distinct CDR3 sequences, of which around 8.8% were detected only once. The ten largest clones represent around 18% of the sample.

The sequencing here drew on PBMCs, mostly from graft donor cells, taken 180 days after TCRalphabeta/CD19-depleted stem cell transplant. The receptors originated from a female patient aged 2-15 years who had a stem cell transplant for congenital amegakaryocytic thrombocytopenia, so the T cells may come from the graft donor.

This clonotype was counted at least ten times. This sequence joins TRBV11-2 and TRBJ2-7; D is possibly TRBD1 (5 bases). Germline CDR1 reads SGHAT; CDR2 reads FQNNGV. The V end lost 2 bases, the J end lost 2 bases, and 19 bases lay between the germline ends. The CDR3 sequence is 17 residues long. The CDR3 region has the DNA TGTGCCAGCAGCTTATATAGCAGGGTTGGGTCGACCTACGAGCAGTACTTC. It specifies CASSLYSRVGSTYEQYF. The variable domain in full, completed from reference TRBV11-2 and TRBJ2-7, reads EAGVAQSPRYKIIEKRQSVAFWCNPISGHATLYWYQQILGQGPKLLIQFQNNGVVDDSQLPKDRFSAERLKGVDSTLKIQPAKLEDSAVYLCASSLYSRVGSTYEQYFGPGTRLTVT.

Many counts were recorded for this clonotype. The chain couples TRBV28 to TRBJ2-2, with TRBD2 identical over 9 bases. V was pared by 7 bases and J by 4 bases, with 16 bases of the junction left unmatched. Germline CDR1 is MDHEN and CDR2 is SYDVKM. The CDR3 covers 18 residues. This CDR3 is CASTLWPPTSGLTGELFF. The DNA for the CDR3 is TGTGCCAGCACCCTATGGCCCCCGACTAGCGGCCTCACCGGGGAGCTGTTTTTT.

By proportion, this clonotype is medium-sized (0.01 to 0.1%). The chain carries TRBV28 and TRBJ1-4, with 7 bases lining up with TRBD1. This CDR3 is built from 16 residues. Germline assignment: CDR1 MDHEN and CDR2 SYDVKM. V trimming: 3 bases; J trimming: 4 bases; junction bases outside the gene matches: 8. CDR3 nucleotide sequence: TGTGCCAGCAGTTTCCAAACGACAGGGTTTAATGAAAAACTGTTTTTT. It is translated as CASSFQTTGFNEKLFF.

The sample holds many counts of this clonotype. CDR3 bases: TGTGCCAGCTCACCAGCGGGGCACACAGATACGCAGTATTTT. Translating it yields CASSPAGHTDTQYF. The V call is TRBV18, the J call TRBJ2-3, with a weak D call TRBD2 (6 bases). Trimming removed 2 bases from V and 2 bases from J, with 8 bases in between. The V gene's germline CDR1 is KGHSH and CDR2 LQKENI. This CDR3 region has 14 residues.

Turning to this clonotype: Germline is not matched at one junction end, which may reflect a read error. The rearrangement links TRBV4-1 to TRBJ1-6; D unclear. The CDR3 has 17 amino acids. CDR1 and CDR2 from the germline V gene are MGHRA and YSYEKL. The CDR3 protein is CAGSQDRAGPLNSPLHF. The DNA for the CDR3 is TGCGCCGGCAGCCAAGATCGGGCAGGTCCTCTGAATTCACCCCTCCACTTT.